This T cell receptor (beta chain) was identified during a study of blood T cell repertoires in COVID-19. CDR3 length: 15 residues. With 7 bases clipped from V and 4 bases from J, the junction kept 13 bases outside the gene matches. The V gene's germline CDR1 is SGHRS and CDR2 YFSETQ. Assay used: immunoSEQ multiplex PCR; TCRdb lists only in-frame clones, some missing. The data hold around 240,000 clones, with 85% to 90% observed a single time. The source of this sequence is a man aged 45-60 years who had been exposed to COVID-19. Source material: PBMCs or T cells enriched from blood (not recorded which). The V call is TRBV5-1, the J call TRBJ1-1; 7 nucleotides align to TRBD1. CDR3 in amino acids: CASLSPGGDSTEAFF. The CDR3, as DNA: TGCGCCAGCCTCTCCCCGGGGGGGGACAGCACTGAAGCTTTCTTT.